This T cell receptor (beta chain) was sequenced in a study of OX40 agonist ivuxolimab in advanced cancers. Trimming removed 5 bases from V and 2 bases from J; junction bases left unmatched: 9. Germline CDR1 is SGHVS and CDR2 is FQNEAQ. This CDR3 comprises 16 residues. Using immunoSEQ multiplex PCR, the repertoire was profiled, and TCRdb retains in-frame clones only, with some absent. The sample has about 64,000 clones, roughly 80% seen once; the top ten hold 0.95% to 1.5%. The chain combines TRBV7-8 with TRBJ2-7; TRBD2 aligns across 10 bases. This clonotype was obtained from an adult with an advanced solid tumor such as melanoma, head and neck, liver or kidney cancer. Here the sequenced sample was CD4+ or CD8+ T cells sorted from blood, taken in a trial of the OX40 agonist ivuxolimab. CDR3 amino acids: CASSPLAGASTYEQYF. In DNA form, the CDR3 reads TGTGCCAGCAGCCCGCTAGCGGGGGCCTCTACCTACGAGCAGTACTTC.